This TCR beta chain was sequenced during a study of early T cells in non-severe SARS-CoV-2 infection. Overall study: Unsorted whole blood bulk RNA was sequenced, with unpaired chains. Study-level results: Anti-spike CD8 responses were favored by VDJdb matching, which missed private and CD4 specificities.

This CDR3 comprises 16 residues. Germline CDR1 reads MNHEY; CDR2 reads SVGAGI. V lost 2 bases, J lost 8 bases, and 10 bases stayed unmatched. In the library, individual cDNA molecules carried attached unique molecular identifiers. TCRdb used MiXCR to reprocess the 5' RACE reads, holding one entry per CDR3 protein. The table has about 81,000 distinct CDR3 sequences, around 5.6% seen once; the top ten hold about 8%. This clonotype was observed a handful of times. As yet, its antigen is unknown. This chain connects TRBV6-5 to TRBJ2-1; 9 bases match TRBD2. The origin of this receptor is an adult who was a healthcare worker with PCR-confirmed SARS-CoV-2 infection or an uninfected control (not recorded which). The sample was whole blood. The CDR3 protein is CASSYEGGGAFYEQFF. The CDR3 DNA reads TGTGCCAGCAGTTACGAAGGCGGGGGGGCCTTCTATGAGCAGTTCTTC.